This is a list of T cell receptor beta chains from one sample in a study of cytomegalovirus exposure and HLA in healthy donors. Clones were sequenced by immunoSEQ multiplex PCR, and TCRdb holds only the in-frame ones, with some missing. The table shows 150,000 or so clones, with 70% to 80% occurring only once. Sequenced sample: PBMCs. All receptors derive from a middle-aged man in good health and CMV-seronegative. Both conserved end residues are part of each CDR3. D genes are given only for firm matches. A clone size is listed for some rows: how often the clone was seen (once, few, many), or a class if it is expanded.

V gene: TRBV5-1
D gene: .
J gene: TRBJ1-1
clone size: once
CDR3 DNA: TGCGCCAGCAGCCTGGACAGCCAGAACACTGAAGCTTTCTTT
CDR3 protein: CASSLDSQNTEAFF

V gene: TRBV7-9
D gene: TRBD1
J gene: TRBJ1-3
clone size: .
CDR3 DNA: TGTGCCAGCAGCTCCCCGGGACAGGGGAACTCTGGAAACACCATATATTTT
CDR3 protein: CASSSPGQGNSGNTIYF

V gene: TRBV9
D gene: .
J gene: TRBJ2-7
clone size: .
CDR3 DNA: TGTGCCAGCAGCGTGGGGACACGGACATACGAGCAGTACTTC
CDR3 protein: CASSVGTRTYEQYF

V gene: TRBV7-9
D gene: .
J gene: TRBJ1-1
clone size: .
CDR3 DNA: TGTGCCAGCAGCCCCGATGGAGGTAGGATTGAAGCTTTCTTT
CDR3 protein: CASSPDGGRIEAFF

V gene: TRBV28
D gene: .
J gene: TRBJ1-1
clone size: few
CDR3 DNA: TGTGCCAGCAGTTTATTCGGGAGCGAAGCTTTCTTT
CDR3 protein: CASSLFGSEAFF

V gene: TRBV7-2
D gene: .
J gene: TRBJ1-1
clone size: .
CDR3 DNA: TGTGCCAGCAGCCAGGGGCTCCTACTGAACACTGAAGCTTTCTTT
CDR3 protein: CASSQGLLLNTEAFF

V gene: TRBV29-1
D gene: .
J gene: TRBJ1-1
clone size: once
CDR3 DNA: TGCAGCGTGACTAGGGGCGACACTGAAGCTTTCTTT
CDR3 protein: CSVTRGDTEAFF

V gene: TRBV7-2
D gene: .
J gene: TRBJ2-6
clone size: .
CDR3 DNA: TGTGCCAGCAGCTTAGTTGGGGCTTTGATGCCTGGGGCCAACGTCCTGACTTTC
CDR3 protein: CASSLVGALMPGANVLTF

V gene: TRBV7-9
D gene: .
J gene: TRBJ1-5
clone size: .
CDR3 DNA: TGTTCCAGCAGCTTGGGCGGGGCGAGGGGCAATCAGCCCCAGCATTTT
CDR3 protein: CSSSLGGARGNQPQHF

V gene: TRBV29-1
D gene: .
J gene: TRBJ2-6
clone size: .
CDR3 DNA: TGCAGCGTAACTCAGGGTCTCTCTGGGGCCAACGTCCTGACTTTC
CDR3 protein: CSVTQGLSGANVLTF